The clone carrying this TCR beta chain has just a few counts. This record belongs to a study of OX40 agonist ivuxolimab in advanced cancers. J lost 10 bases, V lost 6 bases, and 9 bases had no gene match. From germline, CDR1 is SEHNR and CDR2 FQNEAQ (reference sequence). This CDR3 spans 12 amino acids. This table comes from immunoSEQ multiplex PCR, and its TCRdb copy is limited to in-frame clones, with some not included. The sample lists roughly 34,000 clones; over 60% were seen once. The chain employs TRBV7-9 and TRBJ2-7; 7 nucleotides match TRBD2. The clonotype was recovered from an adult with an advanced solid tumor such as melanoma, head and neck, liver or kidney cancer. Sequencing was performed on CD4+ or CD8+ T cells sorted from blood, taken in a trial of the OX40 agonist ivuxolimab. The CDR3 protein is CASSIEQGLQYF. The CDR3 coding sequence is TGTGCCAGCAGTATTGAGCAGGGACTACAGTACTTC.